This section outlines one T cell receptor beta chain sequence together with its context. 5' RACE with UMI labels generated the TRB cDNA libraries. Each CDR3 protein gets one entry in TCRdb, which reprocessed the 5' RACE reads and gives no DNA. In total, the table holds fewer than 80,000 distinct CDR3 sequences. The data belong to a study of CXCR3-negative and CXCR3-positive naive CD8 T cells. The germline gives CDR1 MNHEY, CDR2 SVGAGI. This CDR3 contains 13 residues. This chain uses TRBV6-5 with TRBJ2-7. The clonotype comes from a human donor in good health. Some clones in this sample may be carry-over from other donors' samples. The sample was naive CXCR3- CD8+ T cells from blood. Stated subset: CD45RO-CCR7+CD27+CD95- naive CD8+ T cells lacking CXCR3 (TNR3-). The CDR3: CASSYSMSYEQYF.